This T cell receptor beta chain came from a study of blood T cells in healthy people across ages. Study-level results: Strong correlation existed between TCR beta diversity and naive T cell percentage. A conclusive naive versus antigen-experienced comparison was prevented by the unsorted PBMCs.

Primers used in a second PCR of roughly 6 to 12 cycles were a sample-barcoded 5' primer and a J-beta primer mix. Template switching added a 12-random-nucleotide identifier to every cDNA molecule. MiXCR, applied by TCRdb to the 5' RACE reads, yields one record per CDR3 protein. Of roughly 830,000 distinct CDR3 sequences in the sample, around 62% are singletons; the top ten hold about a quarter. As regards this clonotype: Its antigen is as yet unknown.

The CDR3 covers 15 residues. Trimming left V 2 bases short and J 7 bases short, with 12 bases between. Germline assignment: CDR1 SGHTA and CDR2 FQGNSA. The chain employs TRBV7-2 and TRBJ1-6, with D tentatively TRBD1 (5 bases). The clonotype comes from a man aged 25-45 years in good health. Sequencing used blood. The CDR3 bases are TGTGCCAGCAGCTTAAAGGGGCGGATCAATTCACCCCTCCACTTT. This gives the protein CASSLKGRINSPLHF.